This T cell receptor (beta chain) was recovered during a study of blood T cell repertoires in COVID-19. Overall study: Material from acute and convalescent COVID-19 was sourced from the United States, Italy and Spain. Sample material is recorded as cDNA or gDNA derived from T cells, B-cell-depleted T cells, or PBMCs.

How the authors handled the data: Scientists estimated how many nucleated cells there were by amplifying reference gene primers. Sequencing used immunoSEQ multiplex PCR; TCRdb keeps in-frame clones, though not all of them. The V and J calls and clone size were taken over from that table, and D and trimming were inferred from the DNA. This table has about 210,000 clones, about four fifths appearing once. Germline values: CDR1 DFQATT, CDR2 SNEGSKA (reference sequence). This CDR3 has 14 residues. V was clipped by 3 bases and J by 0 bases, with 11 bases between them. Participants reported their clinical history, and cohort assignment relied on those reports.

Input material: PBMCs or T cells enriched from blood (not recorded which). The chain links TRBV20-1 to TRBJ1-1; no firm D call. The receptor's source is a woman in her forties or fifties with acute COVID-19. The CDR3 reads CSASSGIMNTEAFF. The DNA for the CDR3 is TGCAGTGCTAGTAGCGGAATAATGAACACTGAAGCTTTCTTT.